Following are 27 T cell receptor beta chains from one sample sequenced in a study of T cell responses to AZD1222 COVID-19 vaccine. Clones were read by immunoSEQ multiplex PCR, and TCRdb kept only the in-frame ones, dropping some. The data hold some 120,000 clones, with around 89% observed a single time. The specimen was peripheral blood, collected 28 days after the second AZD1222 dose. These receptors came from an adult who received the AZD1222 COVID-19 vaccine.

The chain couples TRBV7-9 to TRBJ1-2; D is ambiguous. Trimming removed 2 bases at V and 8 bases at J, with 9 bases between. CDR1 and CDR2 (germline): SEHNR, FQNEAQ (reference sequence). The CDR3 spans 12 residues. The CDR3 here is CASSLKESGYTF. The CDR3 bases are TGTGCCAGCAGCTTAAAAGAGAGCGGCTACACCTTC.

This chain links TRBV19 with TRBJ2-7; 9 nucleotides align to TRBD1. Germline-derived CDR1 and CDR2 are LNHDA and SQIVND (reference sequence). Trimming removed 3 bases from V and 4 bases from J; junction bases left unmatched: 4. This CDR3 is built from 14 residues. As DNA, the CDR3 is TGTGCCAGTAGTATCGGACAGGGGTTATACGAGCAGTACTTC. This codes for CASSIGQGLYEQYF.

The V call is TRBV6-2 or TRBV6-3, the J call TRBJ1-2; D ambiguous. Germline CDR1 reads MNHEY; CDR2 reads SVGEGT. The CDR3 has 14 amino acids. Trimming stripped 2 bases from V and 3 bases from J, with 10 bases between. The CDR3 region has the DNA TGTGCCAGCAGTTACAGTACCCAATACTATGGCTACACCTTC. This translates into CASSYSTQYYGYTF.

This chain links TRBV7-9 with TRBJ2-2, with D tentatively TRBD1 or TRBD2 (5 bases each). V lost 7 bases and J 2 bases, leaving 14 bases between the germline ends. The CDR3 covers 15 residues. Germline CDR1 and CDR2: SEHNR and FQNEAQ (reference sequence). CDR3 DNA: TGTGCCAGCAATCCCGGGGACGGAAACACCGGGGAGCTGTTTTTT. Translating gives CASNPGDGNTGELFF.

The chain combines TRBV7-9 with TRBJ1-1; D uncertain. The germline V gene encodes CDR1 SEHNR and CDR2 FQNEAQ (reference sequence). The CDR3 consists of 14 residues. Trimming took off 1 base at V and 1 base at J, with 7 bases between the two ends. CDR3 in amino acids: CASSLVPENTEAFF. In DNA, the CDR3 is TGTGCCAGCAGCTTAGTGCCAGAGAACACTGAAGCTTTCTTT.

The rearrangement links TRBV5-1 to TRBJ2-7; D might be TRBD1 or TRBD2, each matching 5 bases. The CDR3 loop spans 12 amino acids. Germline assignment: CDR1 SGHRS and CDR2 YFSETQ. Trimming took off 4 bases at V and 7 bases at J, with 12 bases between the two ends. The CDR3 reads CASSPGTGEQYF. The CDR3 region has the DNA TGCGCCAGCAGCCCGGGGACGGGGGAGCAGTACTTC.

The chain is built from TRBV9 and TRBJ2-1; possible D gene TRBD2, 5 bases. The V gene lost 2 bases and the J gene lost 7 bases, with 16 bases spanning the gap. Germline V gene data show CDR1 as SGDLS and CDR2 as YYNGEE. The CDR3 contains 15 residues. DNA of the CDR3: TGTGCCAGCAGCGTTGCGGACTCCCCGTTTAATGAGCAGTTCTTC. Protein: CASSVADSPFNEQFF.

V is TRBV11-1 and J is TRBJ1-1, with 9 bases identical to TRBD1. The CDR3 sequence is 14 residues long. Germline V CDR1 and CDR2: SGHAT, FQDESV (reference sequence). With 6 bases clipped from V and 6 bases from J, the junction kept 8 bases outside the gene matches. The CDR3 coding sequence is TGTGCCAGCAGTTATCGGGACAGGGTCCCTGAAGCTTTCTTT. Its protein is CASSYRDRVPEAFF.

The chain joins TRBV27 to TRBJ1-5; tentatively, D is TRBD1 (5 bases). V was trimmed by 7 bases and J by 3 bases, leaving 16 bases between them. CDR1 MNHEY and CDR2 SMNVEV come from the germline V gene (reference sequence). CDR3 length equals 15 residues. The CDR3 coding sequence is TGTGCCAGCAACCGGGGCATGGGTTACAATCAGCCCCAGCATTTT. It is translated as CASNRGMGYNQPQHF.

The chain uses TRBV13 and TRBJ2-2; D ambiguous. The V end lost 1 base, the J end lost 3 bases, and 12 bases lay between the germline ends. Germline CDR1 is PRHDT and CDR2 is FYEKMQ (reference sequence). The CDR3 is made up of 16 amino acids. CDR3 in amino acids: CASSLVSGWDTGELFF. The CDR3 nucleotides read TGTGCCAGCAGCTTAGTGTCAGGTTGGGACACCGGGGAGCTGTTTTTT.

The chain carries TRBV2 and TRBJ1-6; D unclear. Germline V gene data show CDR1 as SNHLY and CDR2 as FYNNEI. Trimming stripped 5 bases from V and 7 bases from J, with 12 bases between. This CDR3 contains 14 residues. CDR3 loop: CASSLEGDNSPLHF. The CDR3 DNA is TGTGCCAGCAGTTTGGAGGGTGACAATTCACCCCTCCACTTT.

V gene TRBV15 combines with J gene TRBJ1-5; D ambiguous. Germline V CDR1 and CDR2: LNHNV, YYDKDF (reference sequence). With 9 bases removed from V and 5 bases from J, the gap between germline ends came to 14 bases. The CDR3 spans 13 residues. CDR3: CATALKRDQPQHF. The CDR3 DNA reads TGTGCCACGGCACTCAAAAGGGATCAGCCCCAGCATTTT.

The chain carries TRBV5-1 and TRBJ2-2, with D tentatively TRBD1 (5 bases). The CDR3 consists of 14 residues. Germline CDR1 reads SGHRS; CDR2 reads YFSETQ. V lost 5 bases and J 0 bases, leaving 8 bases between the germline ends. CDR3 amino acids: CASREGANTGELFF. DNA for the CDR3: TGCGCCAGCAGAGAAGGGGCGAACACCGGGGAGCTGTTTTTT.

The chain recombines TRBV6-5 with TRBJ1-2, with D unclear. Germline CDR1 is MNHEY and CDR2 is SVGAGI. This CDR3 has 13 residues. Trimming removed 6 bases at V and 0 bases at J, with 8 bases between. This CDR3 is CASSRSSNYGYTF. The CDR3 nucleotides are TGTGCCAGCAGCCGCAGTTCTAACTATGGCTACACCTTC.

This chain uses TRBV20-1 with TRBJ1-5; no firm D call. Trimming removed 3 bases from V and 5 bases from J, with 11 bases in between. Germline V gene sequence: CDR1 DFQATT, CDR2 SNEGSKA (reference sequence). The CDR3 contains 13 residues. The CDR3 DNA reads TGCAGTGCTAGTTGGACTGCTTATCAGCCCCAGCATTTT. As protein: CSASWTAYQPQHF.

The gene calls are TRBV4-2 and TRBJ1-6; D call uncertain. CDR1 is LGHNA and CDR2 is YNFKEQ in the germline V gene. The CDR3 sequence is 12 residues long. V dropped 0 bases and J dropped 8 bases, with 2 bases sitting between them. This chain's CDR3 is CASSQEYSPLHF. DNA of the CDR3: TGTGCCAGCAGCCAAGAGTATTCACCCCTCCACTTT.

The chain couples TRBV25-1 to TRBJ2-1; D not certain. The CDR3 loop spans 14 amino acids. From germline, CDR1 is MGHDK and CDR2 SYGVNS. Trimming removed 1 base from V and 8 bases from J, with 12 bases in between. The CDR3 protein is CASSESPLRDEQFF. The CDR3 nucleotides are TGTGCCAGCAGTGAATCCCCCTTGAGAGATGAGCAGTTCTTC. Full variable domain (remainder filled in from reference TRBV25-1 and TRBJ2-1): EADIYQTPRYLVIGTGKKITLECSQTMGHDKMYWYQQDPGMELHLIHYSYGVNSTEKGDLSSESTVSRIRTEHFPLTLESARPSHTSQYLCASSESPLRDEQFFGPGTRLTVL.

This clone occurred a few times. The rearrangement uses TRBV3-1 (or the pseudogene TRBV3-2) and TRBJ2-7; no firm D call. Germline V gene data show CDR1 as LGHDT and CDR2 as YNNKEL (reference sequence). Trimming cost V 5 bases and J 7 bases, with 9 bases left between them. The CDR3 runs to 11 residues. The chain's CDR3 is CASSSYEEQYF. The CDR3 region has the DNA TGTGCCAGCAGCTCATATGAGGAGCAGTACTTC.

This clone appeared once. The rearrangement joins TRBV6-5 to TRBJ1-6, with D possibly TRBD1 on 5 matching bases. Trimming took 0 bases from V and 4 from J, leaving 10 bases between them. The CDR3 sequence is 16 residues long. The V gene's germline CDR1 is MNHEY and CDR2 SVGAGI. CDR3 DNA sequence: TGTGCCAGCAGTTACTCGGACAATCCTTATAATTCACCCCTCCACTTT. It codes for CASSYSDNPYNSPLHF.

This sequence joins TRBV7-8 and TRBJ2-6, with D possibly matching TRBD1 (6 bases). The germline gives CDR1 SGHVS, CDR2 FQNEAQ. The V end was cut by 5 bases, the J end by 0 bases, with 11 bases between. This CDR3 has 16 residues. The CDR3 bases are TGTGCCAGCAGCCCTACAGGGAACTCTGGGGCCAACGTCCTGACTTTC. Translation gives CASSPTGNSGANVLTF.

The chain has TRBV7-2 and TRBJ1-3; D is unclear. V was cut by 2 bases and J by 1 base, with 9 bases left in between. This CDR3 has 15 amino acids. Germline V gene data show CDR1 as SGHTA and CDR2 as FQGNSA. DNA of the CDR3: TGTGCCAGCAGCTTACAGGCAGCTTCTGGAAACACCATATATTTT. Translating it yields CASSLQAASGNTIYF.

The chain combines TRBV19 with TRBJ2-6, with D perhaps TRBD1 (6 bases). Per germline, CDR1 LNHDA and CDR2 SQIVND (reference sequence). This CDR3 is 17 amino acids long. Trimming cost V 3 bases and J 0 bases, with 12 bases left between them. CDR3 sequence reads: CASSMDRTVSGANVLTF. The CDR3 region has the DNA TGTGCCAGTAGTATGGACAGAACCGTCTCTGGGGCCAACGTCCTGACTTTC.

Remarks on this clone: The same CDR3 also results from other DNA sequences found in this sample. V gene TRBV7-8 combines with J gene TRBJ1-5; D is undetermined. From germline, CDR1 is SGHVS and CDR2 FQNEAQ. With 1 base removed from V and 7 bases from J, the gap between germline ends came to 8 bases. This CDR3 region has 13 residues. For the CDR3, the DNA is TGTGCCAGCAGCTTAGAGGAAGGGCAGCCCCAGCATTTT. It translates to CASSLEEGQPQHF.

The CDR3 nucleotides are TGTGCCAGCAGCTTAGGTCCCCTTACTAGCGGGTCGAGCACAGATACGCAGTATTTT. Its translation: CASSLGPLTSGSSTDTQYF. The chain carries TRBV7-2 and TRBJ2-3, with 9 bases fitting TRBD2. The V gene end was trimmed by 1 base and the J gene end by 0 bases; junction bases not matched to a gene: 11. Germline lookup yields CDR1 SGHTA and CDR2 FQGNSA. The CDR3 loop spans 19 amino acids.

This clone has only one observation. The chain's CDR3 is CASSQTLAYPYNEQFF. The CDR3 DNA sequence: TGTGCCAGCAGCCAAACTCTAGCGTATCCCTACAATGAGCAGTTCTTC. V and J are TRBV4-2 and TRBJ2-1, with D maybe TRBD2 (6 bases). The V end was cut by 2 bases, the J end by 2 bases, with 13 bases between. This CDR3 comprises 16 residues. Germline CDR1 reads LGHNA; CDR2 reads YNFKEQ.

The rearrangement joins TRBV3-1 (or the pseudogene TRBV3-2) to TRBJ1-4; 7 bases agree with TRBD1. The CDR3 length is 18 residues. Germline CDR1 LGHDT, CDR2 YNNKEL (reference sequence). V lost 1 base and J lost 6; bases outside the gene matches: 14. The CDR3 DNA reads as TGTGCCAGCAGCCAAGGGGGAACTACAGGGGCCGATTATGAAAAACTGTTTTTT. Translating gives CASSQGGTTGADYEKLFF.

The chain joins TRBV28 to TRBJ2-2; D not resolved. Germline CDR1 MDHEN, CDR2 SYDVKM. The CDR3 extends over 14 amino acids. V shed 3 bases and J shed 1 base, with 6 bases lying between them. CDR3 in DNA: TGTGCCAGCAGTTTTTACAGGAACACCGGGGAGCTGTTTTTT. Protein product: CASSFYRNTGELFF.